This T cell receptor (beta chain) is from a study of CD8+CD57+ T cells in acquired aplastic anemia. Study background: The study obtained an average of about 3.2 ug of DNA from sorted CD4+ and CD8+ cells.

Study-wide results and limits: Simpson's diversity of CD8+ cells was not significantly different in patients compared with controls. The same twenty-nine CD8+ CDR3 sequences occurred in patients and in controls.

The CDR3 length is 15 residues. Trimming left V 6 bases short and J 1 base short, with 13 bases between. CDR1 and CDR2 (germline): MNHEY, SVGAGI. This clonotype was recorded at least ten times. The antigen is unknown. Genomic DNA acted as the template from which TCR beta VDJ combination and CDR3 sequence profiling were carried out. MiXCR was run by TCRdb on the reads, yielding one entry per CDR3 protein. There are some 180,000 distinct CDR3 sequences in the sample; just over 45% occur only once, and approximately 2.9% lies in the top ten. The clonotype originates from a human donor in good health. The genes are TRBV6-5 and TRBJ1-5; weak D call: TRBD1 (6 bases). The sample was sorted CD4+, CD8+, or CD8+CD57+ T cells (not recorded which) from PBMCs. CDR3 amino acids: CASRYRVESNQPQHF. CDR3 sequence (DNA): TGTGCCAGCAGGTACAGGGTGGAAAGCAATCAGCCCCAGCATTTT.